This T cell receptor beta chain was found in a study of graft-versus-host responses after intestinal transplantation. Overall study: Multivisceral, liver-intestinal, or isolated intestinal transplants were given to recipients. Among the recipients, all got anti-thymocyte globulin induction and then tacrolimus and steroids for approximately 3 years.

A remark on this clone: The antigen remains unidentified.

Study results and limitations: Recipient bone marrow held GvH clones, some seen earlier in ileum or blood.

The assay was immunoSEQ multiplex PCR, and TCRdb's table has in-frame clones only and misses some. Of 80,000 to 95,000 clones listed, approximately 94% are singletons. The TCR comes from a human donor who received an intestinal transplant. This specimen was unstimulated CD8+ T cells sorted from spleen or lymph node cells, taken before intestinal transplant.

CDR3 DNA sequence: TGTGCCAGCAGCCTCGGGGGGCAGGTCTCCCCTTTTTCCTACGAGCAGTACTTC. Its translation: CASSLGGQVSPFSYEQYF. This chain connects TRBV21-1 to TRBJ2-7; whether TRBD2, the table's D call, matches the DNA was not checked. TRBV21-1 is listed as a pseudogene. The CDR3 totals 18 residues.